This TCR beta chain derives from a study of blood T cell repertoires in COVID-19. In the source study's methods: Estimates of nucleated cell counts were drawn from the amplification of reference gene primers. Clones were sequenced by immunoSEQ multiplex PCR, and TCRdb holds only the in-frame ones, with some missing. Clonal size and the V and J genes are those of that table, whereas D and trimming came from the DNA. This table holds 100,000 to 130,000 clones, about 90% found once. The receptor was isolated from a woman aged 30 to 39 with acute or convalescent COVID-19. The specimen was peripheral blood.

The CDR3, as DNA: TGTGCCAGCAGGACGGGTTCCTCGAGCTCCTATAATTCACCCCTCCACTTT. It encodes CASRTGSSSSYNSPLHF. V gene TRBV27 combines with J gene TRBJ1-6; D gene unclear. The germline V and J ends were trimmed by 6 bases and 0 bases, with 15 bases remaining between them. CDR1 is MNHEY and CDR2 is SMNVEV in the germline V gene (reference sequence). This CDR3 has 17 amino acids.